This T cell receptor beta chain comes out of a study of T cell repertoires in cytomegalovirus infection. The overall study: Public TCR beta signatures indicated both CMV infection and matching HLA type.

There are 12 residues in the CDR3. CDR1 is SEHNR, CDR2 FQNEAQ, per germline (reference sequence). A remark on this clonotype: Its antigen is not identified. A junction boundary mismatches the germline segment, possibly from a read error.

Overall study findings and caveats: There were carriers of CMV plus the relevant HLA, and cumulative public TCR beta family frequency identified them. The ex vivo response showed dominance by HLA-C-restricted CMV-specific TCR beta clonotypes.

TCRdb reanalysed the reads using MiXCR and keeps one entry per CDR3 protein. Here the sample spans around 450,000 distinct CDR3 sequences, approximately 30% being singletons. The chain joins TRBV7-9 to TRBJ2-3, with D possibly being TRBD2 (5 bases). The sequenced sample consisted of PBMCs. This receptor was taken from a human donor in good health (CMV status not recorded). Some clones in this sample may be carry-over from other donors' samples. The CDR3 nucleotides read TGTGCCAGCAGCTCCGGGGTAGATAAGCAGTATTTT. Translation gives CASSSGVDKQYF.